These 20 T cell receptor beta chains were all obtained from the same sample, sequenced in a study of blood T cell repertoires in COVID-19. Sequenced by immunoSEQ multiplex PCR; TCRdb stores in-frame clones only, minus some. The sample shows approximately 54,000 clones, around 86% of them seen only once. Material: peripheral blood. The receptors were gathered from a human donor in a cohort sampled during active COVID-19.

This clone was seen a single time. The V gene is TRBV3-1 (or the pseudogene TRBV3-2), the J gene TRBJ1-6; no clear D. The CDR3 contains 15 residues. Trimming shortened V by 0 bases and J by 4 bases, and 7 bases separated the two germline ends. From germline, CDR1 is LGHDT and CDR2 YNNKEL (reference sequence). The CDR3 DNA sequence: TGTGCCAGCAGCCAAGATCCACAGTATAATTCACCCCTCCACTTT. The encoded protein is CASSQDPQYNSPLHF.

The chain employs TRBV19 and TRBJ1-3; possible D gene TRBD1, 6 bases. CDR1 and CDR2 from the germline V gene are LNHDA and SQIVND (reference sequence). V lost 8 bases and J lost 0, with 14 bases in between. This CDR3 has 15 amino acids. The CDR3 is CASARGGSSGNTIYF. Written as DNA, the CDR3 is TGTGCCAGTGCGAGGGGGGGGAGCTCTGGAAACACCATATATTTT.

This rearrangement joins TRBV29-1 to TRBJ2-5; D gene unclear. The CDR3 runs to 14 residues. V lost 0 bases, J lost 1 base, and 9 bases lay in between. CDR1 is SQVTM, CDR2 ANQGSEA, per germline. The CDR3: CSVEEGGGQETQYF. As DNA, the CDR3 is TGCAGCGTTGAAGAAGGTGGCGGCCAAGAGACCCAGTACTTC. The full variable domain, its missing parts supplied by reference TRBV29-1 and TRBJ2-5, is SAVISQKPSRDICQRGTSLTIQCQVDSQVTMMFWYRQQPGQSLTLIATANQGSEATYESGFVIDKFPISRPNLTFSTLTVSNMSPEDSSIYLCSVEEGGGQETQYFGPGTRLLVL.

This clone was seen a single time. This sequence joins TRBV6-6 and TRBJ1-6; D is unclear. This CDR3 is built from 13 residues. V lost 4 bases to trimming and J lost 7 bases, with 8 bases between them. CDR1 and CDR2 from the germline V gene are MNHNY and SVGAGI (reference sequence). The CDR3 is CASSSAANSPLHF. CDR3 coding DNA: TGTGCCAGCAGTTCCGCAGCGAATTCACCCCTCCACTTT.

The gene calls are TRBV30 and TRBJ2-5, with a possible D match to TRBD2 (6 bases). V shed 0 bases and J shed 3 bases, with 14 bases lying between them. CDR3 length: 15 residues. CDR1 and CDR2 (germline): GTSNPN, SVGIG (reference sequence). The CDR3 bases are TGTGCCTGGAGTGTAAGGAGGGGACTTAAAGAGACCCAGTACTTC. It yields the protein CAWSVRRGLKETQYF.

Of note for this clone: A junction end diverges from the germline sequence, so it may reflect a read error. V usage is TRBV7-9 and J usage is TRBJ1-2; 7 nucleotides align to TRBD1. Germline CDR1 is SEHNR and CDR2 is FQNEAQ (reference sequence). CDR3 length: 13 amino acids. CDR3 DNA: TGTGCCAGCAGCTTTTTCGTGACGGGACAGCCTTTATTC. This translates into CASSFFVTGQPLF.

The chain employs TRBV7-8 and TRBJ2-2; 9 positions match TRBD1. Trimming at V came to 4 bases and at J to 4 bases, leaving 4 bases not matched to a gene. Germline V gene lookup returns CDR1 SGHVS and CDR2 FQNEAQ. This CDR3 is built from 15 residues. The CDR3 coding sequence is TGTGCCAGCAGCTACCGGGACAGGGTCACCGGGGAGCTGTTTTTT. This encodes CASSYRDRVTGELFF.

The gene calls are TRBV7-2 and TRBJ2-5, with D possibly matching TRBD1 (6 bases). The CDR3 contains 15 residues. Germline CDR1 is SGHTA and CDR2 is FQGNSA. Trimming shortened V by 5 bases and J by 4 bases, and 17 bases separated the two germline ends. The CDR3 nucleotides are TGTGCCAGCAGCCTCGGACACAGGGTTGGAGAGACCCAGTACTTC. Its protein product is CASSLGHRVGETQYF.

The gene calls are TRBV7-9 and TRBJ2-7; 7 nucleotides align to TRBD2. The CDR3 runs to 15 residues. CDR1 and CDR2 (germline): SEHNR, FQNEAQ (reference sequence). V trimming: 0 bases; J trimming: 3 bases; junction bases outside the gene matches: 5. In DNA, the CDR3 is TGTGCCAGCAGCTTAGCCGGGACTAACCGCTACGAGCAGTACTTC. It is translated as CASSLAGTNRYEQYF.

The chain carries TRBV11-2 and TRBJ2-5, with 9 bases identical to TRBD2. The germline CDR1 and CDR2 sequences are SGHAT and FQNNGV. The CDR3 consists of 16 residues. Losses at the gene ends were 1 base for V and 5 bases for J; bases not matched to a gene: 8. The CDR3 is CASSLAISGGVETQYF. CDR3 in DNA: TGTGCCAGCAGCTTAGCTATTAGCGGGGGCGTCGAGACCCAGTACTTC.

This clone has only a few counts. This sequence joins TRBV4-1 and TRBJ2-7; 12 bases fit TRBD1. This CDR3 is built from 19 residues. V lost 5 bases and J lost 3; bases outside the gene matches: 17. Germline V gene lookup returns CDR1 MGHRA and CDR2 YSYEKL. The CDR3 reads CASSGRDRGRGSPDYEQYF. Here the CDR3 DNA reads TGCGCCAGCAGCGGCCGGGACAGGGGGCGAGGATCGCCTGACTACGAGCAGTACTTC.

This rearrangement joins TRBV12-3 or TRBV12-4 to TRBJ2-5; D is ambiguous. The V and J ends lost 4 bases and 2 bases respectively, with 8 bases between them. This CDR3 is built from 13 residues. The CDR3 nucleotides are TGTGCCAGCAGTTATAGACATCAAGAGACCCAGTACTTC. It is translated as CASSYRHQETQYF.

This clone was seen only a few times. V and J are TRBV6-5 and TRBJ2-4; D is uncertain. The CDR3 has 15 residues. Trimming pared 5 bases from V and 2 bases from J, leaving 13 bases between. Germline assignment: CDR1 MNHEY and CDR2 SVGAGI. The DNA of the CDR3 is TGTGCCAGCAGTCCCCGAGGTCCGTCCAAAAACATTCAGTACTTC. Translating gives CASSPRGPSKNIQYF.

The rearrangement links TRBV18 to TRBJ1-5; no definite D call. The CDR3 spans 13 residues. Germline loops: CDR1 KGHSH, CDR2 LQKENI. With 5 bases removed from V and 5 bases from J, the gap between germline ends came to 10 bases. CDR3 nucleotide sequence: TGTGCCAGCTCAGTCGAGGTCGATCAGCCCCAGCATTTT. It specifies CASSVEVDQPQHF.

The chain is built from TRBV2 and TRBJ2-5, with 7 bases fitting TRBD1. The germline CDR1 and CDR2 sequences are SNHLY and FYNNEI. V dropped 5 bases and J dropped 1; count of bases not matched to a gene: 10. The CDR3 is made up of 16 amino acids. Written as DNA, the CDR3 is TGTGCCAGCAGTTATAACCGGGACAGACCCCAAGAGACCCAGTACTTC. This codes for CASSYNRDRPQETQYF.

The chain joins TRBV27 to TRBJ1-6; D possibly corresponds to TRBD1 (5 bases). Germline assignment: CDR1 MNHEY and CDR2 SMNVEV (reference sequence). Trimming removed 4 bases at V and 3 bases at J, with 13 bases between. The CDR3 totals 16 residues. CDR3 in DNA: TGTGCCAGCAGTTCCCAGGGAACGAACTATAATTCACCCCTCCACTTT. Translated, it gives CASSSQGTNYNSPLHF.

The chain joins TRBV6-2 or TRBV6-3 to TRBJ2-3; D is undetermined. The CDR3 runs 14 residues. V gave up 6 bases and J gave up 2 bases, with 12 bases separating them. Per the germline V gene, CDR1 is MNHEY and CDR2 is SVGEGT. The CDR3 sequence: CASSLRFHTDTQYF. Written as DNA, the CDR3 is TGTGCCAGCAGCCTTCGGTTCCACACAGATACGCAGTATTTT.

The CDR3 DNA reads as TGTGCCAGCAGCTTAGGGGGGGGTTTAGGCACAGATACGCAGTATTTT. Amino acids: CASSLGGGLGTDTQYF. This chain uses TRBV7-2 with TRBJ2-3, with 7 nucleotides matching TRBD2. Germline loops: CDR1 SGHTA, CDR2 FQGNSA. J was trimmed by 1 base and V by 1 base; bases with no gene match: 5. This CDR3 comprises 16 residues.

The DNA of the CDR3 is TGTGCCAGCAGTGACCGGGACTACCAAGAGACCCAGTACTTC. Protein product: CASSDRDYQETQYF. This rearrangement joins TRBV25-1 to TRBJ2-5; TRBD2 is a possible D gene (6 bases). This CDR3 has 14 residues. V lost 3 bases, J lost 0 bases, and 8 bases lay in between. Germline loops: CDR1 MGHDK, CDR2 SYGVNS.

The chain couples TRBV2 to TRBJ1-2; 10 positions agree with TRBD1. J gave up 5 bases and V 7 bases, and 4 bases lay outside the gene matches. The germline V gene encodes CDR1 SNHLY and CDR2 FYNNEI. The CDR3 runs 13 residues. The CDR3 coding sequence is TGTGCCAGCAATGGACAGGGGGTTTATGGCTACACCTTC. This translates into CASNGQGVYGYTF. Full variable domain (remainder filled in from reference TRBV2 and TRBJ1-2): EPEVTQTPSHQVTQMGQEVILRCVPISNHLYFYWYRQILGQKVEFLVSFYNNEISEKSEIFDDQFSVERPDGSNFTLKIRSTKLEDSAMYFCASNGQGVYGYTFGSGTRLTVV.